This T cell receptor (beta chain) was obtained from a study of T cells in Graves' hyperthyroidism and ophthalmopathy. Regarding the study as a whole: Blood also held most thyroid clonotypes expanded beyond 0.001.

There are a few counts of this clonotype. Antigen unknown. Its ends do not fully match the called genes, so a read error is possible. The CDR3 sequence is 12 residues long. The germline V gene encodes CDR1 SSHAT and CDR2 FNYEAQ (reference sequence). RNA transcripts served as the template for amplifying TCR beta CDR3 regions. An initial round of RT-PCR targeting the TCR CDR3 relied on the HTBI primer set. TCRdb re-called the multiplex PCR reads through MiXCR, storing one row per CDR3 protein. The repertoire holds 490,000 or so distinct CDR3 sequences, 22% seen once, with around 54% in the top ten. Patients with ophthalmopathy all had a Clinical Activity Score of at least 3, a NOSPECS grade of at least 4 and duration under 3 months.

The V call is TRBV7-7, the J call TRBJ2-5; perhaps TRBD2 as D (5 bases). The specimen sequenced was blood. The TCR originated in a woman in her seventies with Graves' ophthalmopathy. DNA of the CDR3: TGTGCTAGCAGCCCTTCCGGGCGGGCCCAGTACTTC. Its translation is CASSPSGRAQYF.